One and the same sample provided the 22 T cell receptor beta chains below, sequenced in a study of T cell repertoires in cytomegalovirus infection. These receptors have no identified antigens. TCRdb passed the reads through MiXCR, listing each CDR3 protein once. The sample shows about 570,000 distinct CDR3 sequences, approximately 40% of them seen only once. This sample comprised cultured PBMCs, obtained from culture after CMV antigen stimulation. Source of these receptors: a human donor in good health (CMV status not recorded). Some clones in this sample may be carry-over from other donors' samples.

Comments on this clonotype: A read error is possible here, since a much larger clone lies one base away. V is TRBV5-4 and J is TRBJ1-5; D ambiguous. CDR1 is SGHNT, CDR2 YYREEE, per germline (reference sequence). The V end was cut by 5 bases, the J end by 4 bases, with 10 bases between. The CDR3 runs 13 residues. This CDR3 reads CASSSDTNQPQHF. The CDR3 DNA reads as TGTGCCAGCAGTTCCGACACAAATCAGCCCCAGCATTTT.

The V and J genes are TRBV20-1 and TRBJ2-1, with 10 bases matching TRBD1. Germline V gives CDR1 DFQATT, CDR2 SNEGSKA (reference sequence). This CDR3 comprises 15 residues. The J segment lost 2 bases and the V segment lost 6 bases, leaving 7 bases of the junction unmatched. The chain's CDR3 is CSAVPGTGAYNEQFF. CDR3 DNA sequence: TGCAGTGCAGTACCTGGGACAGGGGCCTACAATGAGCAGTTCTTC.

This clonotype was seen only a few times. The chain has TRBV28 and TRBJ2-3; D is unresolved. Germline V gene data show CDR1 as MDHEN and CDR2 as SYDVKM. Trimming left V 3 bases short and J 0 bases short, with 7 bases between. This CDR3 spans 14 amino acids. The DNA of the CDR3 is TGTGCCAGCAGTTTCCCATCTAGCACAGATACGCAGTATTTT. The encoded protein is CASSFPSSTDTQYF.

CDR3 bases: TGTGCCAGCAGTTTAAACAGGGTGTACTATGGCTACACCTTC. It translates to CASSLNRVYYGYTF. The chain recombines TRBV12-3 or TRBV12-4 with TRBJ1-2; possibly TRBD1 for D (6 bases). Trimming shortened V by 2 bases and J by 3 bases, and 10 bases separated the two germline ends. The CDR3 covers 14 residues.

The V gene is TRBV12-3 or TRBV12-4, the J gene TRBJ1-2, with D perhaps TRBD1 (6 bases). This CDR3 comprises 14 residues. Between the trimmed V and J ends, which lost 0 bases and 7 bases, there was a span of 12 bases. The CDR3 region has the DNA TGTGCCAGCAGTTTAGCGGTCGGGGGGGCTGGCTACACCTTC. Protein sequence: CASSLAVGGAGYTF.

The table lists this clonotype with a few counts. The J gene is TRBJ2-3, the V gene TRBV2; D gene unclear. CDR1 is SNHLY and CDR2 is FYNNEI in the germline V gene. The CDR3 covers 14 residues. The germline V and J ends were trimmed by 7 bases and 2 bases, with 13 bases remaining between them. The CDR3 region has the DNA TGTGCCAGCATTGCGCAGGCGTCCACAGATACGCAGTATTTT. The encoded protein is CASIAQASTDTQYF.

The chain combines TRBV7-2 with TRBJ2-5; D uncertain. This CDR3 spans 13 amino acids. V lost 5 bases and J 4 bases, leaving 11 bases between the germline ends. CDR1 SGHTA and CDR2 FQGNSA come from the germline V gene. CDR3 coding DNA: TGTGCCAGCAGCCCCCTATGGTTAGAGACCCAGTACTTC. Translation gives CASSPLWLETQYF. The full variable domain, with the rest looked up from reference TRBV7-2 and TRBJ2-5, is GAGVSQSPSNKVTEKGKDVELRCDPISGHTALYWYRQSLGQGLEFLIYFQGNSAPDKSGLPSDRFSAERTGGSVSTLTIQRTQQEDSAVYLCASSPLWLETQYFGPGTRLLVL.

In this sample, this clonotype turned up a few times. The CDR3 reads CASSSRSGWETQYF. The CDR3 DNA reads as TGTGCCAGCAGCTCCCGCTCGGGATGGGAGACCCAGTACTTC. The V gene is TRBV11-2, the J gene TRBJ2-5; weak D call: TRBD2 (5 bases). The V gene's germline CDR1 is SGHAT and CDR2 FQNNGV. The CDR3 sequence is 14 residues long. The V and J ends lost 4 bases and 5 bases respectively, with 14 bases between them.

This clonotype was counted between two and nine times. This rearrangement joins TRBV19 to TRBJ1-3; unclear D gene. Germline V gene sequence: CDR1 LNHDA, CDR2 SQIVND (reference sequence). The V gene lost 5 bases and the J gene lost 10 bases, with 21 bases spanning the gap. This CDR3 has 15 amino acids. CDR3 DNA: TGTGCCAGTAGTTCGTGGGTGCGTGGGAGCGGAACCATATATTTT. It codes for CASSSWVRGSGTIYF.

There are many counts of this clonotype. J is TRBJ2-7 and V is TRBV7-8; no clear D gene. Germline CDR1 and CDR2: SGHVS and FQNEAQ. The CDR3 runs to 13 residues. V lost 5 bases and J 1 base, leaving 9 bases between the germline ends. CDR3 nucleotide sequence: TGTGCCAGCAGCATACTCGGATCCTACGAGCAGTACTTC. It translates to CASSILGSYEQYF.

The chain is built from TRBV4-1 and TRBJ2-6; 7 nucleotides agree with TRBD1. Germline V gene sequence: CDR1 MGHRA, CDR2 YSYEKL. The CDR3 length is 17 residues. Unmatched junction bases numbered 6, after V lost 4 bases and J lost 0 bases. The CDR3 DNA reads as TGCGCCAGCAGCCTCGGGACAGCCGGCTCTGGGGCCAACGTCCTGACTTTC. Its translation: CASSLGTAGSGANVLTF.

This clonotype has just a few counts. This rearrangement joins TRBV27 to TRBJ1-4; possibly TRBD1 for D (6 bases). The CDR3 covers 15 residues. The germline gives CDR1 MNHEY, CDR2 SMNVEV (reference sequence). Trimming removed 5 bases at V and 11 bases at J, with 21 bases between. This CDR3 reads CASSADTSGARKLFF. Here the CDR3 DNA reads TGTGCCAGCAGTGCCGACACATCAGGGGCCCGGAAACTGTTTTTT.

The chain recombines TRBV10-3 with TRBJ2-3; D possibly corresponds to TRBD2 (6 bases). Trimming left V 0 bases short and J 2 bases short, with 9 bases between. The germline CDR1 and CDR2 sequences are ENHRY and SYGVKD. This CDR3 has 15 amino acids. CDR3 nucleotide sequence: TGTGCCATCAGTGAGTCGGAGGGGACCACAGATACGCAGTATTTT. This translates into CAISESEGTTDTQYF.

This clonotype was picked up many times. The genes are TRBV12-5 and TRBJ1-1; D call uncertain. This CDR3 region has 11 residues. The germline V and J ends were trimmed by 7 bases and 0 bases, with 3 bases remaining between them. Looked up from germline, CDR1 is LGHNT and CDR2 is FRNRAP. CDR3: CASAVNTEAFF. DNA of the CDR3: TGTGCTAGTGCGGTGAACACTGAAGCTTTCTTT. Full variable domain (rest looked up from reference TRBV12-5 and TRBJ1-1): DARVTQTPRHKVTEMGQEVTMRCQPILGHNTVFWYRQTMMQGLELLAYFRNRAPLDDSGMPKDRFSAEMPDATLATLKIQPSEPRDSAVYFCASAVNTEAFFGQGTRLTVV.

In this sample, this clonotype turned up a few times. This rearrangement joins TRBV4-1 to TRBJ1-5; the D is unclear. Trimming shortened V by 3 bases and J by 7 bases, and 13 bases separated the two germline ends. The CDR3 spans 14 residues. CDR1 is MGHRA, CDR2 YSYEKL, per germline. The CDR3 spells CASSQVISLQPQHF. CDR3 nucleotide sequence: TGCGCCAGCAGCCAGGTCATTTCGCTCCAGCCCCAGCATTTT.

The rearrangement joins TRBV5-1 to TRBJ1-4; no reliable D call. CDR3 length: 14 amino acids. The germline V gene has CDR1 SGHRS and CDR2 YFSETQ. V gave up 0 bases and J gave up 8 bases, with 11 bases separating them. The chain's CDR3 is CASSLARPEEKLFF. CDR3 bases: TGCGCCAGCAGCTTGGCCCGCCCCGAGGAAAAACTGTTTTTT. Looking up the rest from reference TRBV5-1 and TRBJ1-4 gives the full variable domain: KAGVTQTPRYLIKTRGQQVTLSCSPISGHRSVSWYQQTPGQGLQFLFEYFSETQRNKGNFPGRFSGRQFSNSRSEMNVSTLELGDSALYLCASSLARPEEKLFFGSGTQLSVL.

V and J are TRBV6-5 and TRBJ2-7, with 10 bases lining up with TRBD1. There are 15 residues in the CDR3. V lost 0 bases and J lost 4; bases outside the gene matches: 3. Germline CDR1 reads MNHEY; CDR2 reads SVGAGI. The CDR3 protein is CASSYSGTGEYEQYF. Written as DNA, the CDR3 is TGTGCCAGCAGTTACTCCGGGACAGGGGAGTACGAGCAGTACTTC.

The V gene is TRBV19, the J gene TRBJ1-2; maybe TRBD1 (5 bases). The germline V and J ends were trimmed by 6 bases and 5 bases, with 16 bases remaining between them. The CDR3 is made up of 14 amino acids. Germline-derived CDR1 and CDR2 are LNHDA and SQIVND (reference sequence). DNA of the CDR3: TGTGCCAGTAGGGACGTTTCGTCAGGGTATGGCTACACCTTC. Translation: CASRDVSSGYGYTF.

The chain has TRBV7-2 and TRBJ1-2, with a possible D match to TRBD1 (5 bases). Germline CDR1 SGHTA, CDR2 FQGNSA. The CDR3 spans 14 residues. V gave up 7 bases and J gave up 5 bases, with 17 bases separating them. This CDR3 is CASKKGPFNYGYTF. Here the CDR3 DNA reads TGTGCCAGCAAAAAGGGACCTTTCAATTATGGCTACACCTTC.

The CDR3 spells CASSQDSAAFF. The CDR3 DNA sequence: TGTGCCAGCAGCCAAGATTCGGCGGCTTTCTTT. The rearrangement joins TRBV3-1 to TRBJ1-1; no clear D. The germline gives CDR1 LGHDT, CDR2 YNNKEL (reference sequence). This CDR3 comprises 11 residues. Trimming removed 0 bases at V and 11 bases at J, with 7 bases between.

The chain carries TRBV7-8 and TRBJ2-5; D gene unclear. Trimming stripped 5 bases from V and 5 bases from J, with 12 bases between. Per the germline V gene, CDR1 is SGHVS and CDR2 is FQNEAQ. The CDR3 spans 13 residues. CDR3 amino acids: CASSPPPTETQYF. CDR3 nucleotides: TGTGCCAGCAGCCCCCCCCCCACGGAGACCCAGTACTTC.

This rearrangement joins TRBV7-8 to TRBJ2-7; no reliable D call. The CDR3 totals 11 residues. V lost 5 bases and J lost 7, with 9 bases in between. Germline V gene data show CDR1 as SGHVS and CDR2 as FQNEAQ. The CDR3 bases are TGTGCCAGCAGCACCCCGTGGGAGCAGTACTTC. It yields the protein CASSTPWEQYF.